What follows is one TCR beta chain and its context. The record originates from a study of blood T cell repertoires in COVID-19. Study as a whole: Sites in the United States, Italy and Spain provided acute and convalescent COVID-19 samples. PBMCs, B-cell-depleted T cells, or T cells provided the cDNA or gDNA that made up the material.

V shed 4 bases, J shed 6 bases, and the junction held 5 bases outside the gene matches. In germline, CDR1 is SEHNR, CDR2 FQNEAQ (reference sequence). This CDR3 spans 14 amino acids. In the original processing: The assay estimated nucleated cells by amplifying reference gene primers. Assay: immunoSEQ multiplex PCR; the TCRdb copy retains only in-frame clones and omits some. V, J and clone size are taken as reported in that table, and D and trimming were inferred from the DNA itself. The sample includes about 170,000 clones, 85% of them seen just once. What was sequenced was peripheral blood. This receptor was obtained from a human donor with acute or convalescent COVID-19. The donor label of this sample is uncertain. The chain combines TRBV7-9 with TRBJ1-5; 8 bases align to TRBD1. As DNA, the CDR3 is TGTGCCAGCAGCTCACAGGGGGAAAGTCAGCCCCAGCATTTT. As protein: CASSSQGESQPQHF.